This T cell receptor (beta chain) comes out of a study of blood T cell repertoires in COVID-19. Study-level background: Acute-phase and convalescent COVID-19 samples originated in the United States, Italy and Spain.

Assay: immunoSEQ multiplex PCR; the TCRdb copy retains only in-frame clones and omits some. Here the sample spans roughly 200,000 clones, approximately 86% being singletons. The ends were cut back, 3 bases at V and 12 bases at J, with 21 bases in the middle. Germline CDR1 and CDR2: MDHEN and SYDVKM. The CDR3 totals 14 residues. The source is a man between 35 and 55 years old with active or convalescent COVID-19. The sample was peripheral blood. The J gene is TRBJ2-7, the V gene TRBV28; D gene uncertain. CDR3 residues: CASSFLPPIGLRYF. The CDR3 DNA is TGTGCCAGCAGTTTCTTACCCCCCATTGGTTTGCGGTACTTC.